The 14 T cell receptor beta chains reported below all come from one sample, sequenced in a study of synovial regulatory T cells in juvenile arthritis. The method was immunoSEQ multiplex PCR; TCRdb's version includes in-frame clones alone and lacks a portion of them. The repertoire shows 6,100 or so clones; the top ten hold under 0.8%. Sequenced: Treg cells from blood. The subset: remaining (HLA-DR-negative) circulating blood Treg cells. The receptors stem from a donor under 30 with juvenile idiopathic arthritis.

The chain carries TRBV9 and TRBJ2-5; no DNA is available, so the TRBD1 call from TCRdb remains unchecked. The germline gives CDR1 SGDLS, CDR2 YYNGEE. The CDR3 is 14 amino acids. DNA was not recorded. The CDR3 spells CASSADRDQETQYF.

V and J are TRBV18 and TRBJ2-5; TCRdb indicates TRBD2, and absent DNA this call remains unverified. The V gene's germline CDR1 is KGHSH and CDR2 LQKENI. The CDR3 consists of 11 residues. DNA was not recorded. Here the CDR3 reads CASGGVGTQYF. The full variable domain, in which reference TRBV18 and TRBJ2-5 provide the parts outside the CDR3, is NAGVMQNPRHLVRRRGQEARLRCSPMKGHSHVYWYRQLPEEGLKFMVYLQKENIIDESGMPKERFSAEFPKEGPSILRIQQVVRGDSAAYFCASGGVGTQYFGPGTRLLVL.

The chain employs TRBV7-1 and TRBJ2-2; TCRdb reports TRBD1, a call that lacks DNA to check it against. TRBV7-1 has ORF status, its function being uncertain. CDR3 length: 13 amino acids. A DNA sequence was not provided. CDR3 in amino acids: CASSLVGLGELFF.

The chain links TRBV18 to TRBJ2-5; without DNA, the TCRdb call of TRBD2 cannot be checked. The CDR3 contains 14 residues. A DNA sequence was not provided. Germline CDR1 KGHSH, CDR2 LQKENI. This chain's CDR3 is CASSPGRARGTQYF.

This chain's CDR3 is CASSKTPYLGQGAKGNTIYF. The chain is built from TRBV4-1 and TRBJ1-3; lacking DNA, the TRBD1 call made by TCRdb goes unchecked. The CDR3 covers 20 residues. A DNA sequence was not provided. Germline V gene data show CDR1 as MGHRA and CDR2 as YSYEKL.

This chain uses TRBV6-1 with TRBJ1-3. CDR1 MNHNS and CDR2 SASEGT come from the germline V gene. This CDR3 has 15 residues. No DNA appears here. The CDR3 is CAHSTGLFSGNTIYF.

The V and J genes are TRBV7-8 and TRBJ2-3. The V gene's germline CDR1 is SGHVS and CDR2 FQNEAQ. This CDR3 region has 16 residues. The protein alone is recorded here. CDR3 in amino acids: CASSFVGYARTDTQYF. Filled out from reference TRBV7-8 and TRBJ2-3, the complete variable domain reads GAGVSQSPRYKVAKRGQDVALRCDPISGHVSLFWYQQALGQGPEFLTYFQNEAQLDKSGLPSDRFFAERPEGSVSTLKIQRTQQEDSAVYLCASSFVGYARTDTQYFGPGTRLTVL.

The chain employs TRBV28 and TRBJ2-1; TCRdb gives TRBD2 as the D gene, but with no DNA this cannot be confirmed. Per the germline V gene, CDR1 is MDHEN and CDR2 is SYDVKM. This CDR3 has 14 residues. DNA is not recorded here. The CDR3 sequence: CASSWGLSRNEQFF.

The chain employs TRBV28 and TRBJ1-2; lacking DNA, the TRBD1 call made by TCRdb goes unchecked. CDR3 length equals 20 residues. No DNA sequence is on record. Germline values: CDR1 MDHEN, CDR2 SYDVKM. The CDR3 sequence: CASSPPSPGTGILLGSGYTF.

This chain uses TRBV23-1 with TRBJ2-7; TCRdb names TRBD2, which stays unverified in the absence of DNA. TRBV23-1 falls under the ORF class, with uncertain function. CDR3 length: 20 amino acids. A DNA sequence was not provided. CDR3: CASSQSRPLAEARPREEQYF.

The chain recombines TRBV6-5 with TRBJ2-1; with no DNA, the TCRdb D assignment of TRBD2 cannot be verified. Germline V gives CDR1 MNHEY, CDR2 SVGAGI. This CDR3 is 13 amino acids long. Only the protein is on record. The CDR3 reads CASTTSGRDEQFF.

This chain uses TRBV9 with TRBJ1-1. The CDR3 is 13 amino acids. This entry has no DNA. The germline CDR1 and CDR2 sequences are SGDLS and YYNGEE. This CDR3 is CASSPPRNTEAFF.

CDR3 in amino acids: CASSLEGKGSYEQYF. The rearrangement uses TRBV7-9 and TRBJ2-7. CDR1 SEHNR and CDR2 FQNEAQ come from the germline V gene (reference sequence). The length of the CDR3 is 15 residues. No DNA appears here.

The chain couples TRBV5-5 to TRBJ2-7; absent DNA, TCRdb's TRBD2 call cannot be checked. Looked up from germline, CDR1 is SGHKS and CDR2 is YYEKEE (reference sequence). The CDR3 length is 14 residues. No DNA appears here. The CDR3 loop is CASSSVPDLYEQYF.